Listed below are T cell receptor beta chains from one sample, sequenced in a study of blood T cell repertoires in COVID-19. This table comes from immunoSEQ multiplex PCR, and its TCRdb copy is limited to in-frame clones, with some not included. Of approximately 220,000 clones detected, around 86% appear once; the ten largest clones hold 3%. Sequencing used peripheral blood. The receptors come from a man between 60 and 75 years old with acute or convalescent COVID-19. The CDR3 runs from the conserved cysteine through the conserved F or W. A D gene is named only where the DNA matches it firmly. Expanded clones are given a class, and other clones once, few, many or no size at all.

j_gene,d_gene,len,v_gene,abundance,CDR3aa,CDR3nt
TRBJ2-7,TRBD1,15,TRBV29-1,-,CSVAGTGGKIYEQYF,TGCAGCGTTGCCGGGACAGGGGGAAAAATCTACGAGCAGTACTTC
TRBJ2-1,TRBD1,15,TRBV6-6,many,CASNPTGGTYNEQFF,TGTGCCAGCAATCCGACAGGGGGCACCTACAATGAGCAGTTCTTC
TRBJ1-1,-,15,TRBV18,once,CASSPPSGAGAEAFF,TGTGCCAGCTCACCACCCTCAGGGGCAGGGGCTGAAGCTTTCTTT
TRBJ2-7,-,16,TRBV3-1/TRBV3-2,-,CASSQDRTGVAYEQYF,TGTGCCAGCAGCCAAGATCGGACGGGGGTAGCCTACGAGCAGTACTTC
TRBJ1-1,-,16,TRBV28,-,CASSPPLGGPNTEAFF,TGTGCCAGCAGTCCCCCCCTAGGCGGTCCGAACACTGAAGCTTTCTTT
TRBJ1-1,-,15,TRBV2,-,CASSEERVANTEAFF,TGTGCCAGCAGTGAAGAGAGGGTAGCGAACACTGAAGCTTTCTTT
TRBJ2-5,TRBD2,13,TRBV2,-,CATRGGGQETQYF,TGTGCCACCCGGGGCGGGGGCCAAGAGACCCAGTACTTC
TRBJ1-6,-,17,TRBV5-1,-,CASSPGGQISYNSPLHF,TGCGCCAGCAGCCCCGGGGGGCAGATCTCCTATAATTCACCCCTCCACTTT
TRBJ1-2,-,15,TRBV24-1,few,CATSDFRETLYGYTF,TGTGCCACCAGTGATTTCCGGGAGACCCTCTATGGCTACACCTTC
TRBJ2-5,TRBD2,18,TRBV7-2,-,CASSLYHLASGGQGTQYF,TGTGCCAGCAGCTTATATCACTTGGCTAGCGGGGGGCAGGGGACCCAGTACTTC
TRBJ1-1,TRBD1,16,TRBV5-1,-,CASSLDSGGAGTEAFF,TGCGCCAGCAGCTTGGATTCAGGGGGCGCAGGGACTGAAGCTTTCTTT
TRBJ2-4,TRBD1,14,TRBV6-5,-,CAIRDRVAKNIQYF,TGTGCCATTCGGGACAGGGTGGCCAAAAACATTCAGTACTTC
TRBJ2-1,TRBD1,13,TRBV12-3/TRBV12-4,once,CASSSTGGYEQFF,TGTGCCAGCAGCTCGACAGGGGGCTATGAGCAGTTCTTC
TRBJ1-3,-,14,TRBV4-3,many,CASSQDRGGNTIYF,TGCGCCAGCAGCCAAGATCGCGGGGGAAACACCATATATTTT
TRBJ2-3,-,15,TRBV7-2,-,CASSVVGLGTDTQYF,TGTGCCAGCAGCGTAGTGGGACTCGGCACAGATACGCAGTATTTT
TRBJ2-7,TRBD1,13,TRBV6-5,-,CASTGTGGYEQYF,TGTGCCAGCACCGGGACAGGGGGTTACGAGCAGTACTTC
TRBJ1-2,-,14,TRBV11-3,-,CASSLDSSGVGYTF,TGTGCCAGCAGCTTAGATTCTTCCGGGGTTGGCTACACCTTC